This T cell receptor beta chain stems from a study of T cells in Graves' hyperthyroidism and ophthalmopathy. Amplification targeted TCR beta CDR3 regions from RNA transcripts. RT-PCR in the first round (using the HTBI primer set) targeted the TCR CDR3. TCRdb fed the multiplex PCR reads into MiXCR, producing one record per CDR3 protein. The data show under 550,000 distinct CDR3 sequences, around 20% seen once. The receptor was derived from a middle-aged man with Graves' ophthalmopathy. What was sequenced was blood.

CDR3 nucleotides: TGCAGTGCTAGCTACAGCTCATATGGCTACACCTTC. Its protein product is CSASYSSYGYTF. The J gene is TRBJ1-2, the V gene TRBV20-1, with no clear D. CDR3 length: 12 amino acids. Trimming took 3 bases from V and 5 from J, leaving 10 bases between them. Germline-derived CDR1 and CDR2 are DFQATT and SNEGSKA (reference sequence).